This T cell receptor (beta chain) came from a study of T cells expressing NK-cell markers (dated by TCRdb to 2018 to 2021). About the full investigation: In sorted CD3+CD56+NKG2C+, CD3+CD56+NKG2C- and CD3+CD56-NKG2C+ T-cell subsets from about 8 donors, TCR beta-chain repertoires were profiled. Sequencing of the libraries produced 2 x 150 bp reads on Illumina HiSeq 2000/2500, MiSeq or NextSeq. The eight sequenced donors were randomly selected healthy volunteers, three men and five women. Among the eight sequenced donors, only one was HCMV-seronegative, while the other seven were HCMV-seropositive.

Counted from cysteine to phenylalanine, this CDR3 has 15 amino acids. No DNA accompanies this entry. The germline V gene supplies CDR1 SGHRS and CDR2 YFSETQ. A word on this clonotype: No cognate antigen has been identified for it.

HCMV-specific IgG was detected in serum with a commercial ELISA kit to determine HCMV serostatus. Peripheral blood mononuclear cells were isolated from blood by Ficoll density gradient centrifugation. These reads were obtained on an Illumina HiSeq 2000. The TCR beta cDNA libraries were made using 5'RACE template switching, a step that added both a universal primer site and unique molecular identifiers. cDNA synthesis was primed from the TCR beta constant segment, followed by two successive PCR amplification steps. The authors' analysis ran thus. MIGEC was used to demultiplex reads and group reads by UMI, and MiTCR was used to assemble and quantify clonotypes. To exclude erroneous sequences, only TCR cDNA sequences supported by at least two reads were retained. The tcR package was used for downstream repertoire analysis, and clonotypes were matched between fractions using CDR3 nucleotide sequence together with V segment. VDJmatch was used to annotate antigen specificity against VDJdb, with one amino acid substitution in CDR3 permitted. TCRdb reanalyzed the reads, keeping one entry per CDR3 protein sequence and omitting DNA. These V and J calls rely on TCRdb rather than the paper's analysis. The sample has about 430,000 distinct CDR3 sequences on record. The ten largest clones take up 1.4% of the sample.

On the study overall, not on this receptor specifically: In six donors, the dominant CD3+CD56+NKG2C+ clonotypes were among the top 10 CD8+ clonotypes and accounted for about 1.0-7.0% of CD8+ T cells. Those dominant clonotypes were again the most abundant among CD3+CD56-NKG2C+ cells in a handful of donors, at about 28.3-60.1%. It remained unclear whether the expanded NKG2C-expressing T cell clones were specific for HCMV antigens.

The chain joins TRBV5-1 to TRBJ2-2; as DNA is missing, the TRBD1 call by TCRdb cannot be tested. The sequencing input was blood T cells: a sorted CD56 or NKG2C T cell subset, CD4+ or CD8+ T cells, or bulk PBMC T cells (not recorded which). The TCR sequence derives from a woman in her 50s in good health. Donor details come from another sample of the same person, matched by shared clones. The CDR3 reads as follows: CASSRGQSNTGELFF.